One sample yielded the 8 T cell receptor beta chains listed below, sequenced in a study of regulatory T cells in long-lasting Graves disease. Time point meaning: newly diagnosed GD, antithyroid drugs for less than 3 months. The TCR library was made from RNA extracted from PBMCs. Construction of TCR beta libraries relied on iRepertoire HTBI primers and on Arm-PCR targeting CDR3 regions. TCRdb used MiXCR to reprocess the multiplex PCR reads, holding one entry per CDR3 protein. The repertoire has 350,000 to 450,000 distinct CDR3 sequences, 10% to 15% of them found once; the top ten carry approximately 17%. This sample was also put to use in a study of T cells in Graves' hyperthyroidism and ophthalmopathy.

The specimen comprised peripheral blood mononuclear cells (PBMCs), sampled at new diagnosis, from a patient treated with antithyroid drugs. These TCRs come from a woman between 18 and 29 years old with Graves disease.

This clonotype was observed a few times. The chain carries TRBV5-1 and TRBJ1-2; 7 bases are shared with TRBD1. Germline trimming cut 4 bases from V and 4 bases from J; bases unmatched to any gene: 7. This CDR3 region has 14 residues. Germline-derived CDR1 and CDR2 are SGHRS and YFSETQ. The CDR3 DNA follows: TGCGCCAGCAGCCCCATCGACAGGGCCTATGGCTACACCTTC. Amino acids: CASSPIDRAYGYTF.

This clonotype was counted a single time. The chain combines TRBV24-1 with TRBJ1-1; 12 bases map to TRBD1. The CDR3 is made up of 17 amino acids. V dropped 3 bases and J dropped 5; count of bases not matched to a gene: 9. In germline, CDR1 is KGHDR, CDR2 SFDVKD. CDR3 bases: TGTGCCACCAGTGATCACCGGGACAGGGGGCTTTGGACTGAAGCTTTCTTT. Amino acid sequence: CATSDHRDRGLWTEAFF.

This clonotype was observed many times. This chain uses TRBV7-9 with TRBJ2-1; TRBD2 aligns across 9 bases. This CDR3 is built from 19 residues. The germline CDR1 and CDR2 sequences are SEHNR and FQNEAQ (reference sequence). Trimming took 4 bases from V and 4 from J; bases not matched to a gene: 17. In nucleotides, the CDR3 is TGTGCCAGCAGCTCTGTAAGGGCTAGCGGGACCCGTCGGTACAATGAGCAGTTCTTC. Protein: CASSSVRASGTRRYNEQFF.

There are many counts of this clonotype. The chain's CDR3 is CASSYGDSGYTF. The CDR3 coding sequence is TGTGCCAGCAGTTACGGGGACTCGGGCTACACCTTC. The chain links TRBV6-2 or TRBV6-3 to TRBJ1-2; TRBD1 is a possible D gene (5 bases). V dropped 2 bases and J dropped 8 bases, with 9 bases sitting between them. Germline lookup yields CDR1 MNHEY and CDR2 SVGEGT. The CDR3 length is 12 residues.

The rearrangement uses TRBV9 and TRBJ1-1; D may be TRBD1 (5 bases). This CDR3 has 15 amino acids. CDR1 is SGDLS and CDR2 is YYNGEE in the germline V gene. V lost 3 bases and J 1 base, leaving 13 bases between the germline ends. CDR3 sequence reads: CASSGGGLRNTEAFF. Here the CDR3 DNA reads TGTGCCAGCAGCGGGGGGGGACTTAGGAACACTGAAGCTTTCTTT.

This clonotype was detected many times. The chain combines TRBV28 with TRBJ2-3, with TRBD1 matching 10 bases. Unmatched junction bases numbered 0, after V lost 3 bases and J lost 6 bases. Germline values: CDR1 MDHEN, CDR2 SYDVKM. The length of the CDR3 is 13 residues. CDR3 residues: CASSLTGGDTQYF. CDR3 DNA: TGTGCCAGCAGTTTGACAGGGGGCGATACGCAGTATTTT.

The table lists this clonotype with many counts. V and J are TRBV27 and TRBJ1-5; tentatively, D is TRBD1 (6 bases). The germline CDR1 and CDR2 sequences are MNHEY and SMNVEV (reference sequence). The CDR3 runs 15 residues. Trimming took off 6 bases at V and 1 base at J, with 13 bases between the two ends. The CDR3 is CASSRTRGSNQPQHF. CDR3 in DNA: TGTGCCAGCAGCCGGACCAGGGGAAGCAATCAGCCCCAGCATTTT.

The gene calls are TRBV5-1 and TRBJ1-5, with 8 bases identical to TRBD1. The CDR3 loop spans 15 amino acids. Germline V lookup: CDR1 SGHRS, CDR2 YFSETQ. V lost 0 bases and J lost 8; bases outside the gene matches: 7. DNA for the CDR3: TGCGCCAGCAGCTTGGGTGACAGGGGCGGGGAGCCCCAGCATTTT. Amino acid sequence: CASSLGDRGGEPQHF.